The 23 T cell receptor beta chains listed next were all sequenced from one sample in a study of CD8+ T cells in alopecia areata. cDNA serving as the sequencing template came from extracted, reverse transcribed RNA. TCRdb's table, derived via immunoSEQ multiplex PCR, lists solely in-frame clones and lacks some. The data hold 150,000 to 180,000 clones, with around half observed a single time. Sequencing was performed on CD8+ T cells sorted from blood, taken at week 0. The receptor source for this set is a human donor with alopecia areata.

Only one count was recorded for this clone. The chain joins TRBV9 to TRBJ2-3; 8 nucleotides line up with TRBD2. The CDR3 runs 16 residues. The J segment lost 3 bases and the V segment lost 4 bases, leaving 10 bases of the junction unmatched. Per germline, CDR1 SGDLS and CDR2 YYNGEE. This chain's CDR3 is CASSPSGGGPTDTQYF. CDR3 DNA: TGTGCCAGCAGCCCCTCTGGCGGGGGGCCAACAGATACGCAGTATTTT.

The V and J genes are TRBV5-6 and TRBJ1-2, with D perhaps TRBD1 (5 bases). Germline loops: CDR1 SGHDT, CDR2 YYEEEE. Trimming stripped 0 bases from V and 4 bases from J, with 10 bases between. The CDR3 is 14 amino acids. The CDR3 sequence is CASSLAQGGYGYTF. CDR3 in DNA: TGTGCCAGCAGCTTGGCGCAGGGAGGCTATGGCTACACCTTC. The full variable domain, completed using reference TRBV5-6 and TRBJ1-2, is DAGVTQSPTHLIKTRGQQVTLRCSPKSGHDTVSWYQQALGQGPQFIFQYYEEEERQRGNFPDRFSGHQFPNYSSELNVNALLLGDSALYLCASSLAQGGYGYTFGSGTRLTVV.

J is TRBJ1-1 and V is TRBV13; 7 bases line up with TRBD1. Per germline, CDR1 PRHDT and CDR2 FYEKMQ (reference sequence). The trim removed 2 bases at V and 1 base at J, leaving 7 bases unmatched. The CDR3 is made up of 16 amino acids. The DNA for the CDR3 is TGTGCCAGCAGCTTATTATTTCGGGACAGGAACACTGAAGCTTTCTTT. Amino acid sequence: CASSLLFRDRNTEAFF.

This chain connects TRBV11-2 to TRBJ2-7; maybe TRBD2 (5 bases). Trimming took 5 bases from V and 6 from J, leaving 11 bases between them. Germline V CDR1 and CDR2: SGHAT, FQNNGV. The CDR3 length is 12 residues. This CDR3 is CASSDESGEQYF. The CDR3 region has the DNA TGTGCCAGCAGCGACGAGAGCGGCGAGCAGTACTTC.

The chain recombines TRBV7-9 with TRBJ1-2, with 7 bases fitting TRBD1. Germline CDR1 is SEHNR and CDR2 is FQNEAQ (reference sequence). The CDR3 contains 15 residues. V lost 7 bases and J lost 6; bases outside the gene matches: 14. This CDR3 is CASNVQGDRENGYTF. In DNA form, the CDR3 reads TGTGCCAGCAACGTCCAGGGGGACAGAGAGAATGGCTACACCTTC.

The chain carries TRBV27 and TRBJ1-5; 8 bases match TRBD1. The CDR3 sequence is 17 residues long. The germline V gene has CDR1 MNHEY and CDR2 SMNVEV (reference sequence). V was pared by 5 bases and J by 3 bases, with 12 bases of the junction left unmatched. The CDR3 DNA reads TGTGCCAGCAGTCCAGACCCAGGGACAGGCCTCAATCAGCCCCAGCATTTT. It encodes CASSPDPGTGLNQPQHF.

The chain combines TRBV6-5 with TRBJ2-7, with 7 bases that match TRBD1. This CDR3 has 13 amino acids. V shed 4 bases, J shed 2 bases, and the junction held 2 bases outside the gene matches. In germline, CDR1 is MNHEY, CDR2 SVGAGI. The CDR3 loop reads CASSSGQTYEQYF. CDR3 sequence (DNA): TGTGCCAGCAGTTCGGGACAGACCTACGAGCAGTACTTC.

The chain joins TRBV7-9 to TRBJ2-7, with TRBD1 identical over 7 bases. The trim removed 8 bases at V and 2 bases at J, leaving 9 bases unmatched. The CDR3 is 14 amino acids. Germline V gene lookup returns CDR1 SEHNR and CDR2 FQNEAQ (reference sequence). The CDR3 DNA follows: TGTGCCAGCGAGCCAACTGGGACAGCCTACGAGCAGTACTTC. Translating gives CASEPTGTAYEQYF.

This clone was observed at least ten times. Other DNA sequences in the same sample also yield this CDR3. The gene calls are TRBV15 and TRBJ2-1; 9 positions agree with TRBD1. V shed 5 bases and J 7 bases; nucleotides not matched to a gene: 6. Germline CDR1 LNHNV, CDR2 YYDKDF (reference sequence). The length of the CDR3 is 14 residues. In DNA form, the CDR3 reads TGTGCCACCAGCCCGGGGACAGGGAATAATGAGCAGTTCTTC. Amino acids: CATSPGTGNNEQFF.

The chain uses TRBV25-1 and TRBJ1-2; the D is unclear. Trimming took 5 bases from V and 8 from J, leaving 12 bases between them. Germline V gene lookup returns CDR1 MGHDK and CDR2 SYGVNS. CDR3 length: 12 amino acids. CDR3 region: CASSRTDRGYTF. The DNA for the CDR3 is TGTGCCAGCAGTCGGACGGATCGGGGCTACACCTTC.

This clone occurred a few times. The chain employs TRBV29-1 and TRBJ1-2; TRBD1 might be the D (6 bases). The length of the CDR3 is 16 residues. The V gene's germline CDR1 is SQVTM and CDR2 ANQGSEA. With 0 bases removed from V and 0 bases from J, the gap between germline ends came to 14 bases. CDR3 DNA sequence: TGCAGCGTTGAAGACGAGCGGGGGGCCACTAACTATGGCTACACCTTC. Protein: CSVEDERGATNYGYTF.

This chain uses TRBV6-5 with TRBJ1-1; D is unresolved. The CDR3 loop spans 16 amino acids. Looked up from germline, CDR1 is MNHEY and CDR2 is SVGAGI. Trimming took off 0 bases at V and 3 bases at J, with 14 bases between the two ends. CDR3 nucleotide sequence: TGTGCCAGCAGTTACTCGCTTACAGAGGGAGACACTGAAGCTTTCTTT. Its protein is CASSYSLTEGDTEAFF.

J is TRBJ1-2 and V is TRBV27; possible D gene TRBD1, 6 bases. Trimming pared 5 bases from V and 7 bases from J, leaving 20 bases between. Germline CDR1 reads MNHEY; CDR2 reads SMNVEV (reference sequence). This CDR3 contains 15 residues. CDR3 residues: CASSPILDRSSGYTF. The CDR3 DNA reads TGTGCCAGCAGTCCCATCCTAGACAGGTCCAGTGGCTACACCTTC.

This clone came up once. The chain has TRBV29-1 and TRBJ2-3; either TRBD1 or TRBD2 may supply D (6 bases each). Between the trimmed V and J ends, which lost 5 bases and 6 bases, there was a span of 15 bases. CDR1 and CDR2 (germline): SQVTM, ANQGSEA. This CDR3 comprises 13 residues. The CDR3 reads CSVSDYQGDTQYF. The CDR3 coding sequence is TGCAGCGTTTCGGACTACCAGGGGGATACGCAGTATTTT.

This clone showed up just a few times. The rearrangement uses TRBV29-1 and TRBJ2-1; 10 bases agree with TRBD2. Trimming cost V 3 bases and J 0 bases; bases outside gene matches: 2. The CDR3 is 15 amino acids. The germline V gene encodes CDR1 SQVTM and CDR2 ANQGSEA. The chain's CDR3 is CSVDSGGASYNEQFF. CDR3 sequence (DNA): TGCAGCGTTGACAGCGGGGGGGCCTCCTACAATGAGCAGTTCTTC.

The rearrangement uses TRBV5-4 and TRBJ2-4; TRBD2 matches 13 bases. J lost 2 bases, V lost 3 bases, and 5 bases had no gene match. This CDR3 spans 17 amino acids. The V gene's germline CDR1 is SGHNT and CDR2 YYREEE (reference sequence). CDR3 residues: CASSYSGLAGSKNIQYF. The DNA for the CDR3 is TGTGCCAGCAGCTACTCGGGACTAGCGGGGTCCAAAAACATTCAGTACTTC.

This chain connects TRBV7-8 to TRBJ2-1; D is uncertain. CDR1 is SGHVS and CDR2 is FQNEAQ in the germline V gene. The ends were cut back, 1 base at V and 2 bases at J, with 6 bases in the middle. The length of the CDR3 is 14 residues. In nucleotides, the CDR3 is TGTGCCAGCAGCTTAGTCTCAGCCTACAATGAGCAGTTCTTC. Protein product: CASSLVSAYNEQFF.

The chain recombines TRBV13 with TRBJ2-7, with D unresolved. CDR1 PRHDT and CDR2 FYEKMQ come from the germline V gene (reference sequence). The CDR3 extends over 15 amino acids. Trimming pared 6 bases from V and 6 bases from J, leaving 21 bases between. The CDR3 DNA follows: TGTGCCAGCAGTCACACGGGTGACGCTTTGGCCGAGCAGTACTTC. This translates into CASSHTGDALAEQYF.

V usage is TRBV2 and J usage is TRBJ2-1; D is perhaps TRBD1 or TRBD2 (5 bases each). The V and J ends lost 5 bases and 13 bases respectively, with 21 bases between them. The CDR3 has 14 residues. Looked up from germline, CDR1 is SNHLY and CDR2 is FYNNEI. CDR3 sequence (DNA): TGTGCCAGCAGTCCCTCGGGTGTTCGGGGCCCTCAGTTCTTC. Protein product: CASSPSGVRGPQFF. The full variable domain, its missing parts supplied by reference TRBV2 and TRBJ2-1, is EPEVTQTPSHQVTQMGQEVILRCVPISNHLYFYWYRQILGQKVEFLVSFYNNEISEKSEIFDDQFSVERPDGSNFTLKIRSTKLEDSAMYFCASSPSGVRGPQFFGPGTRLTVL.

This chain connects TRBV2 to TRBJ2-7, with a tentative D call TRBD1 (6 bases). Germline CDR1 and CDR2: SNHLY and FYNNEI. V gave up 2 bases and J gave up 6 bases, with 17 bases separating them. The CDR3 consists of 15 residues. Here the CDR3 DNA reads TGTGCCAGCAGTGAATTTCAGGGGTCAACGCGCGAGCAGTACTTC. Protein product: CASSEFQGSTREQYF.

The V and J genes are TRBV12-5 and TRBJ2-7; 9 nucleotides align to TRBD1. The CDR3 loop spans 14 amino acids. The J segment lost 2 bases and the V segment lost 3 bases, leaving 2 bases of the junction unmatched. Germline V CDR1 and CDR2: LGHNT, FRNRAP. The DNA of the CDR3 is TGTGCTAGTGGTTTTGGACAGGGGCCCTACGAGCAGTACTTC. It specifies CASGFGQGPYEQYF.

This clone turned up a few times. The chain combines TRBV4-1 with TRBJ1-2; D ambiguous. This CDR3 is built from 15 residues. Trimming took off 0 bases at V and 4 bases at J, with 12 bases between the two ends. CDR1 and CDR2 (germline): MGHRA, YSYEKL. The CDR3 coding sequence is TGCGCCAGCAGCCAAGAACCCGGGGTGGGCTATGGCTACACCTTC. Its translation: CASSQEPGVGYGYTF.

This clone was observed once. The V gene is TRBV11-2, the J gene TRBJ1-2; 9 bases fit TRBD1. V lost 10 bases to trimming and J lost 5 bases; unmatched junction nucleotides: 5. Germline CDR1 and CDR2: SGHAT and FQNNGV. This CDR3 contains 12 residues. The CDR3 coding sequence is TGTGCCACCTACGGGACAGGGTATGGCTACACCTTC. Amino acids: CATYGTGYGYTF.